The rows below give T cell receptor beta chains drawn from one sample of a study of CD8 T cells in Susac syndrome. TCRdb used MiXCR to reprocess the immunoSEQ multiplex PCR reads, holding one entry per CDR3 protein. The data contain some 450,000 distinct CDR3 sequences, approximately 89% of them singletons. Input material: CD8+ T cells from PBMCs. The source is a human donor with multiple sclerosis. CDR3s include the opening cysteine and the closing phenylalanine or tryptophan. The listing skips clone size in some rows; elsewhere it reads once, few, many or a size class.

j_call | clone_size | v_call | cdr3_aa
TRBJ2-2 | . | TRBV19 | CASSIGDAGELFF
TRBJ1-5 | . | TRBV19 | CASNPGQGSYQPQHF
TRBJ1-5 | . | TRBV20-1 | CSARATQDSNQPQHF
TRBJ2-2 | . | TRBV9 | CASTEGSGGTGELFF
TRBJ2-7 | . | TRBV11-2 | CASSFYYSGRGSYEQYF
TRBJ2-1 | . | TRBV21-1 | CASSKVSGNEQFF
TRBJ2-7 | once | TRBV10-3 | CAISESGAAEGYF
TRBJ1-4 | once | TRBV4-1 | CASSQPGASNEKLFF
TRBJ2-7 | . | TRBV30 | CARNSGQSLGEQYF
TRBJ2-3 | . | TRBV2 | CASSSGGALPDTQYF
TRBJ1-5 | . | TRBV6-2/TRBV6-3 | CASSYLRQGEGNQPQHF
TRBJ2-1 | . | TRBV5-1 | CASSKEVLGVEQFF
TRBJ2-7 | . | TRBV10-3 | CAISEIGRTYEQYF
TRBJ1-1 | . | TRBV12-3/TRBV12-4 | CASKFSGHHTEAFF
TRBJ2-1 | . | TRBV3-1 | CASSSRDSPTSDEQFF
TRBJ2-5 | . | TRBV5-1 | CASSSGTGVGSRETQYF
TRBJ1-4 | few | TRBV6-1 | CASSYTGGWEKLFF
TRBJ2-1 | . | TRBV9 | CASNPKGLAGENEQFF
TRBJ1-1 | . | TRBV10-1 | CASSERGSPGNTEAFF
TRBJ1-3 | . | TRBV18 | CASFTTQGDDSGNTIYF
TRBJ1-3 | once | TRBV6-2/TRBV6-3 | CASSTIGTVRVGGDGNTIYF
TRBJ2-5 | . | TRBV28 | CASSLVEGETQYF
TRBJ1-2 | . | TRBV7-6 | CASTPAGYNGYTF
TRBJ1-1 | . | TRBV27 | CASRAGTPNTEAFF
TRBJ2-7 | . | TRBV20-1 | CSARDRGRESYEQYF